This T cell receptor beta chain was found in a study of T-cell reconstitution after alpha-beta-depleted transplantation in children. For TCRbeta, the library was prepared with unique molecular identifiers. In TCRdb, the PCR reads were re-called with MiXCR into one record per CDR3 protein. The sample carries around 370,000 distinct CDR3 sequences, around 15% recorded once. With 5 bases clipped from V and 3 bases from J, the junction kept 14 bases outside the gene matches. This CDR3 region has 17 residues. CDR1 and CDR2 from the germline V gene are MDHEN and SYDVKM. The TCR comes from a male patient aged 2-15 years who had a stem cell transplant for acute lymphoblastic leukemia, so the T cells may come from the graft donor. This sequence joins TRBV28 and TRBJ2-7; 9 bases match TRBD1. Here the sequenced sample was PBMCs, mostly from graft donor cells, taken 360 days after TCRalphabeta/CD19-depleted stem cell transplant. The CDR3 loop reads CASSPLVIDRGDYEQYF. The CDR3 DNA sequence: TGTGCCAGCAGTCCGTTGGTAATTGACAGGGGGGACTACGAGCAGTACTTC.